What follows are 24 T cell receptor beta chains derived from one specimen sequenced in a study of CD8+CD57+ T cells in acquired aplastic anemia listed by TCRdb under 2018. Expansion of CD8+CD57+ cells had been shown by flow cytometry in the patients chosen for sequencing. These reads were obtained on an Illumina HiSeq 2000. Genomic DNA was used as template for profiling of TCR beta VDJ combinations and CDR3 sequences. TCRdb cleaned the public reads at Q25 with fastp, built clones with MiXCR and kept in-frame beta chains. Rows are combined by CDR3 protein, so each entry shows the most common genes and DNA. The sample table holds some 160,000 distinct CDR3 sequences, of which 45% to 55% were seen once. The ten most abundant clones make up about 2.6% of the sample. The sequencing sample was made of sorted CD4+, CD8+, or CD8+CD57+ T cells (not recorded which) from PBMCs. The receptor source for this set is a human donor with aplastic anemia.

The CDR3 DNA reads as TGTGCCAGTAGTCCCACAGGGGGGAACACTGAAGCTTTCTTT. Its protein is CASSPTGGNTEAFF. V is TRBV19 and J is TRBJ1-1; 8 nucleotides match TRBD1. The V and J ends lost 5 bases and 1 base, in that order; junction bases with no gene match: 3. Germline lookup yields CDR1 LNHDA and CDR2 SQIVND (reference sequence). The CDR3 contains 14 residues.

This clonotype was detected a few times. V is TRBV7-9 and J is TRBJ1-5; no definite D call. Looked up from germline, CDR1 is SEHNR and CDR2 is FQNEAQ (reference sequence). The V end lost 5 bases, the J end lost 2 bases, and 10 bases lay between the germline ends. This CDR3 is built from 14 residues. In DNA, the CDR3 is TGTGCCAGCAGCGGTTCCGGGGGCAATCAGCCCCAGCATTTT. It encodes CASSGSGGNQPQHF. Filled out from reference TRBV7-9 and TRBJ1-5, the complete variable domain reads DTGVSQNPRHKITKRGQNVTFRCDPISEHNRLYWYRQTLGQGPEFLTYFQNEAQLEKSRLLSDRFSAERPKGSFSTLEIQRTEQGDSAMYLCASSGSGGNQPQHFGDGTRLSIL.

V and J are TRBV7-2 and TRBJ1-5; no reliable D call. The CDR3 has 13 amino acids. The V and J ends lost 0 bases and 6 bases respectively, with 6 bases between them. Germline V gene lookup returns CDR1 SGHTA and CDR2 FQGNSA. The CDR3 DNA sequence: TGTGCCAGCAGCTTAGCAGGGATTCAGCCCCAGCATTTT. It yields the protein CASSLAGIQPQHF. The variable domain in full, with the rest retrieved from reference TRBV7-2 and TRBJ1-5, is GAGVSQSPSNKVTEKGKDVELRCDPISGHTALYWYRQSLGQGLEFLIYFQGNSAPDKSGLPSDRFSAERTGGSVSTLTIQRTQQEDSAVYLCASSLAGIQPQHFGDGTRLSIL.

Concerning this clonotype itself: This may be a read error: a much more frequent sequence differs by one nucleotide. This chain's CDR3 is CASSLAGHTYEQYF. CDR3 sequence (DNA): TGCGCCAGCAGCTTGGCGGGACATACCTACGAGCAGTACTTC. The rearrangement uses TRBV5-1 and TRBJ2-7, with D possibly being TRBD1 (6 bases). The V gene's germline CDR1 is SGHRS and CDR2 YFSETQ. V lost 0 bases, J lost 2 bases, and 9 bases lay in between. The CDR3 is 14 amino acids.

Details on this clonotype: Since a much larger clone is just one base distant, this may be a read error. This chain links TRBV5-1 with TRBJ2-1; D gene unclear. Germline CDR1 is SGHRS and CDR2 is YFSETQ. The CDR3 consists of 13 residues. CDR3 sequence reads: CANSLGSFNEQFF. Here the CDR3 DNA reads TGCGCCAACAGCTTGGGAAGCTTTAATGAGCAGTTCTTC. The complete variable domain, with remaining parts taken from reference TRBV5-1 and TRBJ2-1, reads KAGVTQTPRYLIKTRGQQVTLSCSPISGHRSVSWYQQTPGQGLQFLFEYFSETQRNKGNFPGRFSGRQFSNSRSEMNVSTLELGDSALYLCANSLGSFNEQFFGPGTRLTVL.

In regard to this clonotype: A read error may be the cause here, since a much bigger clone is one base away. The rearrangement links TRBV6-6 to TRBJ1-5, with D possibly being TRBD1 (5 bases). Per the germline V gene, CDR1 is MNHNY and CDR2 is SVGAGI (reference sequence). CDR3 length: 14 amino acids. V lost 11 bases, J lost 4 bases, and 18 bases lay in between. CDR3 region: CARTERGLNQPQHF. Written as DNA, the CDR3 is TGTGCCCGCACCGAGAGGGGCCTAAATCAGCCCCAGCATTTT.

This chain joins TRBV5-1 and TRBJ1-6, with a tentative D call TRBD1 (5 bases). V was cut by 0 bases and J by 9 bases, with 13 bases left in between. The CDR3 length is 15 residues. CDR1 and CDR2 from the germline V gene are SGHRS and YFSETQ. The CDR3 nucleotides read TGCGCCAGCAGCTTGGCGGGGGTCCGGGGTTCACCCCTCCACTTT. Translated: CASSLAGVRGSPLHF.

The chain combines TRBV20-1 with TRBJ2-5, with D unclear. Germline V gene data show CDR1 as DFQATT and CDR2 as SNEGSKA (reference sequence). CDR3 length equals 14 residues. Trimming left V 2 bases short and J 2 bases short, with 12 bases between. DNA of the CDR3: TGCAGTGCTAGACCTCGCCAGCGACAAGAGACCCAGTACTTC. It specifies CSARPRQRQETQYF.

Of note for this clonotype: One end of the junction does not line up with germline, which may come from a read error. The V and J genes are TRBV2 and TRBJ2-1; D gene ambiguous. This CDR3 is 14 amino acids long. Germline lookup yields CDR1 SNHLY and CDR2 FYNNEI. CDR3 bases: TGTGCCAGCAGGACCGACAAACCCTACAATGGGCAGTTCTTC. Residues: CASRTDKPYNGQFF.

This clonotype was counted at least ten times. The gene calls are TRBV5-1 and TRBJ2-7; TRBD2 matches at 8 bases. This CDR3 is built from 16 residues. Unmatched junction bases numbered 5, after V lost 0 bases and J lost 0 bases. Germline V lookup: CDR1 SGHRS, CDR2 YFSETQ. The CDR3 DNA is TGCGCCAGCAGCTTGGGGCTAGCGGGCAACTCCTACGAGCAGTACTTC. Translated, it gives CASSLGLAGNSYEQYF.

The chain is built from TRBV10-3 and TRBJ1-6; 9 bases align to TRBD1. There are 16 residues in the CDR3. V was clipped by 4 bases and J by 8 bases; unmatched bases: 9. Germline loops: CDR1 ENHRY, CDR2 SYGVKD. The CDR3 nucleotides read TGTGCCATCAGTGGACTAGGGACAGGGAAGGATTCACCCCTCCACTTT. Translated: CAISGLGTGKDSPLHF.

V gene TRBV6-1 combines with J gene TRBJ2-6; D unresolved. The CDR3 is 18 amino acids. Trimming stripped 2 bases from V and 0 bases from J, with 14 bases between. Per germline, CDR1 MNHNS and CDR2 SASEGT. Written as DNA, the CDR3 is TGTGCCAGCAGTGAAAGGGCGAACGATTACTCTGGGGCCAACGTCCTGACTTTC. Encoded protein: CASSERANDYSGANVLTF.

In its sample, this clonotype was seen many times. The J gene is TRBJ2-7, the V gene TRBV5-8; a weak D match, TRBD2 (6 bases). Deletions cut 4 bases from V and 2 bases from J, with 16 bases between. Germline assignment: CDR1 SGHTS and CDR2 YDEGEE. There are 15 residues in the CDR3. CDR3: CASSLGTLTTYEQYF. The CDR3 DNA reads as TGTGCCAGCAGCCTCGGGACTTTAACTACCTACGAGCAGTACTTC.

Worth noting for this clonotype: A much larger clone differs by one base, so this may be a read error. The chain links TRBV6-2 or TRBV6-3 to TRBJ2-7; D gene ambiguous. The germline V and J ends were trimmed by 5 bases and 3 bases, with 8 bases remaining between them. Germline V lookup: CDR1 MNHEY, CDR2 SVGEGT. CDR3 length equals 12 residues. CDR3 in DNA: TGTGCCAGCAGTGCAGTAAACTACGAGCAGTACTTC. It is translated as CASSAVNYEQYF.

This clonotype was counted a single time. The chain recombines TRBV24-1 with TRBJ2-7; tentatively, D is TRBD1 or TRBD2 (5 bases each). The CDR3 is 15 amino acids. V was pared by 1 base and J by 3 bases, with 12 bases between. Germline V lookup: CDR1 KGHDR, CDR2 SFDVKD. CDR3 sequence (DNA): TGTGCCACCAGTGATTTCGGACGGGGCATCTACGAGCAGTACTTC. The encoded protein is CATSDFGRGIYEQYF.

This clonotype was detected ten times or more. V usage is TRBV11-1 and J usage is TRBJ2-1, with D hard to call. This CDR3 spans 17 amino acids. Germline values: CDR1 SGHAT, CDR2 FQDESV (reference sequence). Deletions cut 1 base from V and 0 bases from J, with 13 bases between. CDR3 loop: CASSLDLGPSSYNEQFF. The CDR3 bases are TGTGCCAGCAGCTTAGACCTCGGCCCCAGCTCCTACAATGAGCAGTTCTTC.

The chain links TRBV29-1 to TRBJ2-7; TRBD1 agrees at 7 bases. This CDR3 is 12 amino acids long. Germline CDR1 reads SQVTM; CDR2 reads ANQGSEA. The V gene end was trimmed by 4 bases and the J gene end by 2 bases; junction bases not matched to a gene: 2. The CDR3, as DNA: TGCAGCGTTGGGGACAGCCCCTACGAGCAGTACTTC. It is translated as CSVGDSPYEQYF.

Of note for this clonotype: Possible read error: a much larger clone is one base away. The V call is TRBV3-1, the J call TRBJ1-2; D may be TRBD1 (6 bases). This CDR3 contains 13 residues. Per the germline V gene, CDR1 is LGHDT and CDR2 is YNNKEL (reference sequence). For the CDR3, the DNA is TGTGCCAGCAATCCGACAGGCGGCTATGGCCACACCTTC. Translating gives CASNPTGGYGHTF.

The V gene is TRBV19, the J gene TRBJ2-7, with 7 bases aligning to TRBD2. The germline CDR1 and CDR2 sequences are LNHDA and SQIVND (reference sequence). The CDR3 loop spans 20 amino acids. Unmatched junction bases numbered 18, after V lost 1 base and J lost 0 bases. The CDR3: CASSIASQGLAATFSYEQYF. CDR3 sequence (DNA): TGTGCCAGTAGTATAGCTAGCCAGGGCCTAGCGGCGACCTTCTCCTACGAGCAGTACTTC.

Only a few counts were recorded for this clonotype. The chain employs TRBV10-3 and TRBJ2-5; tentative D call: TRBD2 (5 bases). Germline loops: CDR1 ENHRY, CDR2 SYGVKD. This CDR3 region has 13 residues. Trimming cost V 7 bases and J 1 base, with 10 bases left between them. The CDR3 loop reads CAITGGFQETQYF. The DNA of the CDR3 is TGTGCCATCACTGGAGGATTCCAAGAGACCCAGTACTTC.

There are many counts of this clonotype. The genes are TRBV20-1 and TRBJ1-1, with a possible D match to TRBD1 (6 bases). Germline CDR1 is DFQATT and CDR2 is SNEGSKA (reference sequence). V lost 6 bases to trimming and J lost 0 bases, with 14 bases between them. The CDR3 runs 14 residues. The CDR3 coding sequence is TGCAGTGCCCGGAGGGGGGGGATGAACACTGAAGCTTTCTTT. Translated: CSARRGGMNTEAFF.

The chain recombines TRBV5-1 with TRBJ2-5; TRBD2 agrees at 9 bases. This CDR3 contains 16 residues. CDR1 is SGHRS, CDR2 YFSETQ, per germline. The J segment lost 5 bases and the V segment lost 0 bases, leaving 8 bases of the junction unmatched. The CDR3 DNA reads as TGCGCCAGCAGCTTGGTACCAGCGGGAGGTTCGGAGACCCAGTACTTC. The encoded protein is CASSLVPAGGSETQYF.

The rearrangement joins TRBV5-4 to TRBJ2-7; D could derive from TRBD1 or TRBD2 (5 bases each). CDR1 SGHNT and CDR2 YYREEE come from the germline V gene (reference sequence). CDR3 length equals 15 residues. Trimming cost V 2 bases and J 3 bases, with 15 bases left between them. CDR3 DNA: TGTGCCAGCAGCTTCGGGACGGCGGCGGGCTACGAGCAGTACTTC. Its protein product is CASSFGTAAGYEQYF. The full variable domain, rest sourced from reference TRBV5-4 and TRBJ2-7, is ETGVTQSPTHLIKTRGQQVTLRCSSQSGHNTVSWYQQALGQGPQFIFQYYREEENGRGNFPPRFSGLQFPNYSSELNVNALELDDSALYLCASSFGTAAGYEQYFGPGTRLTVT.

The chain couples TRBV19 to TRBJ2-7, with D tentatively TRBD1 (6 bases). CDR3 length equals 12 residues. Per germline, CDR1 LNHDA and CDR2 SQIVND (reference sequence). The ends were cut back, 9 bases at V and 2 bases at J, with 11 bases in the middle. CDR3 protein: CASRGSPYEQYF. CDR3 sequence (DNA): TGTGCCAGCAGGGGATCCCCCTACGAGCAGTACTTC.